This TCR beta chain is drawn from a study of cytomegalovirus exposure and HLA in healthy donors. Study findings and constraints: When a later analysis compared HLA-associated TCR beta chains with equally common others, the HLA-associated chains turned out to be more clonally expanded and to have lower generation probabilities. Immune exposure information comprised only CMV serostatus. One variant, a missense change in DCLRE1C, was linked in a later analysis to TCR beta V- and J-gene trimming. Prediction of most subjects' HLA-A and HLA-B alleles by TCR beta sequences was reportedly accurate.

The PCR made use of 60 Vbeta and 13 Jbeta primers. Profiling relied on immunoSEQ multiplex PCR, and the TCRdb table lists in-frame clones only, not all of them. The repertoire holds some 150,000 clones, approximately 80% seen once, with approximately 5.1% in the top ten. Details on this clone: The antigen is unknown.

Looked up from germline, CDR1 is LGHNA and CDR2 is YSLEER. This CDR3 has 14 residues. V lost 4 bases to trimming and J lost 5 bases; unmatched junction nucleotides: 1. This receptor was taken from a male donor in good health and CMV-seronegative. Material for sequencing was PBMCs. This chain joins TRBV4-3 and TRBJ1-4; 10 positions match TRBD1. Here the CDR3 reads CASSLGQGNEKLFF. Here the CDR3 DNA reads TGCGCCAGCAGCCTGGGACAGGGGAATGAAAAACTGTTTTTT.